This T cell receptor (beta chain) came from a study of blood T cell repertoires in COVID-19. Study overall: Sites in the United States, Italy and Spain provided acute and convalescent COVID-19 samples.

Germline CDR1 SGHTA, CDR2 FQGNSA. There are 14 residues in the CDR3. Germline trimming cut 6 bases from V and 4 bases from J; bases unmatched to any gene: 2. Study processing details: From reference gene primer amplification, estimates of nucleated cell counts were derived. TCRdb's table, derived via immunoSEQ multiplex PCR, lists solely in-frame clones and lacks some. V and J calls and clone size come straight from that table; D and trimming were deduced from the DNA. Among about 210,000 clones listed, 75% to 85% were seen once. Sequencing was done on a sample of peripheral blood. This sequence originates from an older woman with COVID-19, enrolled during active disease. The chain joins TRBV7-2 to TRBJ2-2; 10 bases are a match to TRBD1. The CDR3 sequence: CASRGQGSTGELFF. As DNA, the CDR3 is TGTGCCAGCAGGGGACAGGGGAGCACCGGGGAGCTGTTTTTT.